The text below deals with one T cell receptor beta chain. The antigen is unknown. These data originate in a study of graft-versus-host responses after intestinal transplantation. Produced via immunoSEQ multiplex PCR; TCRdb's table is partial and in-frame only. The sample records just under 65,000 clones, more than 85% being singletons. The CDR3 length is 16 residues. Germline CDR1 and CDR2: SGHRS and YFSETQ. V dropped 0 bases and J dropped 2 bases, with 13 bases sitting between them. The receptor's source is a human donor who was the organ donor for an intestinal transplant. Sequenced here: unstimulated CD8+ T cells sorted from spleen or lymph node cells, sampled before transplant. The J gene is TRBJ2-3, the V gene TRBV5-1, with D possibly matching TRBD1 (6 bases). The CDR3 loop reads CASSLAVEGDTDTQYF. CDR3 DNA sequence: TGCGCCAGCAGCTTGGCGGTTGAGGGGGACACAGATACGCAGTATTTT.